The clone carrying this T cell receptor (beta chain) appeared many times. Its specificity is not known. The CDR3 length is 13 residues. CDR1 is KGHSH, CDR2 LQKENI, per germline. Trimming took off 8 bases at V and 1 base at J, with 11 bases between the two ends. Arm-PCR of CDR3 regions and iRepertoire HTBI primers were used to build TCR beta libraries. In TCRdb, the multiplex PCR reads were re-called with MiXCR into one record per CDR3 protein. This sample has 450,000 to 700,000 distinct CDR3 sequences, with approximately 15% found just once. This record comes from a study of regulatory T cells in long-lasting Graves disease. Study-level results: Favored usage of TRBV28, TRBJ1-2 and TRBJ2-5 was recorded in persistent disease. Lower TCR diversity characterized persistent Graves' patients relative to newly diagnosed patients.

Time point here: newly diagnosed GD, antithyroid drugs for less than 3 months. Isolated PBMC RNA provided the starting material for the TCR library. These sequences were also reported in another study, on T cells in Graves' hyperthyroidism and ophthalmopathy. That source notes: Graves' hyperthyroidism was deemed stable absent ophthalmopathy progression within 18 months. A 13 V-J signature model discriminated ophthalmopathy versus stable hyperthyroidism.

The TCR was taken from a man aged 25-40 years with Graves disease. The chain joins TRBV18 to TRBJ1-1; possibly TRBD1 for D (6 bases). Sequenced material: peripheral blood mononuclear cells (PBMCs), taken at new diagnosis, from a patient treated with antithyroid drugs. CDR3 region: CASLQGRNTEAFF. As DNA, the CDR3 is TGTGCCAGCCTACAGGGAAGGAACACTGAAGCTTTCTTT.